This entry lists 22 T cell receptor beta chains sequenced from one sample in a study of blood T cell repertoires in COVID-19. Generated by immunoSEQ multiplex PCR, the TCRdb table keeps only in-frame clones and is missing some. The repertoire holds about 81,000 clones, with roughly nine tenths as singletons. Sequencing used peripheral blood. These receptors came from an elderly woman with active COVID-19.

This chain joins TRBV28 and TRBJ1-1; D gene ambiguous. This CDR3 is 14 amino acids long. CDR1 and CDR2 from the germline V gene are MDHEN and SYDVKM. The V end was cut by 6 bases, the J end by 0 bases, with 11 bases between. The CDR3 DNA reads TGTGCCAGCAGCAACTTAGTGATGAACACTGAAGCTTTCTTT. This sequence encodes CASSNLVMNTEAFF.

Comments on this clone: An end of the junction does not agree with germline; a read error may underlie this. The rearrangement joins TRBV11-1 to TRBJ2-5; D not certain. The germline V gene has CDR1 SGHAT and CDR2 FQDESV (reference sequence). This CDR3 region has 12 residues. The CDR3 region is CASSPPQKTQYF. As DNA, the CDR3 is TGTGCCAGCAGCCCCCCCCAAAAGACCCAGTACTTC.

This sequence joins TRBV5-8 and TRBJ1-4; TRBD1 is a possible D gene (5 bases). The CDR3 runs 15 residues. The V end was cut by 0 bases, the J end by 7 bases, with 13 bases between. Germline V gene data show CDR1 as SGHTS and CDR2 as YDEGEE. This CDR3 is CASSLAGGVGEKLFF. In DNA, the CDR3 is TGTGCCAGCAGCTTGGCCGGGGGGGTCGGTGAAAAACTGTTTTTT.

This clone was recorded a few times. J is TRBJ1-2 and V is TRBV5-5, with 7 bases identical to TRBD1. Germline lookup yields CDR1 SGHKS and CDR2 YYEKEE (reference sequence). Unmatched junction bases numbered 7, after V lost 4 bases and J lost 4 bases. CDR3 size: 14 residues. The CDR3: CASSLTGSGYGYTF. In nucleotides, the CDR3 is TGTGCCAGCAGCCTGACAGGGTCGGGCTATGGCTACACCTTC.

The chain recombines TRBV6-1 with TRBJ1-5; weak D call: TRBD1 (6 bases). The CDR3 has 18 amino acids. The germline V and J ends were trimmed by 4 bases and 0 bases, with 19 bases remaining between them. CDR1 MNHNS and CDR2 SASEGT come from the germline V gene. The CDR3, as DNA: TGTGCCAGCAGTGCCTTAAGTCAGGGGACCGTTAGCAATCAGCCCCAGCATTTT. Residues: CASSALSQGTVSNQPQHF.

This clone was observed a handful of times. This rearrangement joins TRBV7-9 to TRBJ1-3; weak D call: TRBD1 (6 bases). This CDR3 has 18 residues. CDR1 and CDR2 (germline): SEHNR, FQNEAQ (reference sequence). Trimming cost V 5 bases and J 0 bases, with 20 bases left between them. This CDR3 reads CASSRRRTETYSGNTIYF. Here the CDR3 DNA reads TGTGCCAGCAGCCGCCGGCGGACAGAGACTTACTCTGGAAACACCATATATTTT.

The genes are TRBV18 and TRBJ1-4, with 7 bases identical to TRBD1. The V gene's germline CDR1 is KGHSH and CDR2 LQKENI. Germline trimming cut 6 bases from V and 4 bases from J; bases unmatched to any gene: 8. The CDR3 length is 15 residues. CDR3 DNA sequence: TGTGCCAGCTCGTCTGACAGGGCCGTTAATGAAAAACTGTTTTTT. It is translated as CASSSDRAVNEKLFF. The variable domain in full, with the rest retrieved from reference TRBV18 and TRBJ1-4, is NAGVMQNPRHLVRRRGQEARLRCSPMKGHSHVYWYRQLPEEGLKFMVYLQKENIIDESGMPKERFSAEFPKEGPSILRIQQVVRGDSAAYFCASSSDRAVNEKLFFGSGTQLSVL.

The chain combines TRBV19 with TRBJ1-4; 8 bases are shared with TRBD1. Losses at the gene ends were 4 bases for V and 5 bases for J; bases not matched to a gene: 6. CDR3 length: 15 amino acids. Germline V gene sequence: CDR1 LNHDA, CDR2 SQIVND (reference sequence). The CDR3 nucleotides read TGTGCCAGTAGTAGAGGGACAGGATTCAATGAAAAACTGTTTTTT. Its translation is CASSRGTGFNEKLFF.

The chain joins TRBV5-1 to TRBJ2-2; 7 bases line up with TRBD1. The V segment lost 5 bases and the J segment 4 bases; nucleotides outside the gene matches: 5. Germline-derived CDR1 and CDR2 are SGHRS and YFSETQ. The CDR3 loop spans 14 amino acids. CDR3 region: CASRQTGATGELFF. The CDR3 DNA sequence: TGCGCCAGCAGGCAAACAGGGGCCACCGGGGAGCTGTTTTTT.

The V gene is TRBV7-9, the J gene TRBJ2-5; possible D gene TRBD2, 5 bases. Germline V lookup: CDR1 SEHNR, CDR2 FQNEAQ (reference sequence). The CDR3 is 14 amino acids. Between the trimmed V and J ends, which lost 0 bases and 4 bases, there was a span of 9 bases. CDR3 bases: TGTGCCAGCAGCTTAGCGCATCGGGGAGAGACCCAGTACTTC. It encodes CASSLAHRGETQYF. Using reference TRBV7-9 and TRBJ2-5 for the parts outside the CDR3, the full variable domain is DTGVSQNPRHKITKRGQNVTFRCDPISEHNRLYWYRQTLGQGPEFLTYFQNEAQLEKSRLLSDRFSAERPKGSFSTLEIQRTEQGDSAMYLCASSLAHRGETQYFGPGTRLLVL.

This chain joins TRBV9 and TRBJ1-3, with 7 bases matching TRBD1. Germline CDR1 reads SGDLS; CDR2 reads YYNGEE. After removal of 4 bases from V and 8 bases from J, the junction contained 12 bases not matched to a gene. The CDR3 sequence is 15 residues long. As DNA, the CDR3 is TGTGCCAGCAGCCTCACACAGGGGAACTTAGACACCATATATTTT. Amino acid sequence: CASSLTQGNLDTIYF.

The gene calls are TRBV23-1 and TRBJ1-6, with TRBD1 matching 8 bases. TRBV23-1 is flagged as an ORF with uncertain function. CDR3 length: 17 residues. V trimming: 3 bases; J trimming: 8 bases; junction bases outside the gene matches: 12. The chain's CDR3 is CASSHPGQGFLHSPLHF. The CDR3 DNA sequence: TGCGCCAGCAGTCATCCCGGACAGGGTTTTTTACATTCACCCCTCCACTTT.

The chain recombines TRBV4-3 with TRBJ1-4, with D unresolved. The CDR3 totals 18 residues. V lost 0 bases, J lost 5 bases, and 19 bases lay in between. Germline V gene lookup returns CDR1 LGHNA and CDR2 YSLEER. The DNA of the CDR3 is TGCGCCAGCAGCCAAGATGGCCGGCGGGATCGGGTCAATGAAAAACTGTTTTTT. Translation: CASSQDGRRDRVNEKLFF.

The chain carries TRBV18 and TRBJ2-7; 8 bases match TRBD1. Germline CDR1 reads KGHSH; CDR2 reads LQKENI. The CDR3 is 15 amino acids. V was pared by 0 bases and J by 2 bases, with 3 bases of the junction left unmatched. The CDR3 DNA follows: TGTGCCAGCTCACCACCAGCAGGGGGCGCCTACGAGCAGTACTTC. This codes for CASSPPAGGAYEQYF.

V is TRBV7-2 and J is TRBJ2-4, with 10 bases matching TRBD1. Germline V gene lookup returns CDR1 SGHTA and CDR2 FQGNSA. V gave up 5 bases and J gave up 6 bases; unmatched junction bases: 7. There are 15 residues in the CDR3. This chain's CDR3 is CASSRDRGQGNIQYF. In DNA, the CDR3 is TGTGCCAGCAGCCGGGACAGGGGCCAGGGAAACATTCAGTACTTC.

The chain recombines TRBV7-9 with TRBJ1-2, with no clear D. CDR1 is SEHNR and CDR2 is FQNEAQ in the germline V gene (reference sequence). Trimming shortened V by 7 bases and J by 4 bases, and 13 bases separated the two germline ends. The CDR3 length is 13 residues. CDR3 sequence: CASTPEWAYGYTF. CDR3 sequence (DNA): TGTGCCAGCACCCCCGAGTGGGCCTATGGCTACACCTTC.

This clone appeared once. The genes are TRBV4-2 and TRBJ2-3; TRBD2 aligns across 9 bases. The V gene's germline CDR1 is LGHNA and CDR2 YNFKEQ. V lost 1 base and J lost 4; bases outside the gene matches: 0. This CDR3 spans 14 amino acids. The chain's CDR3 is CASSQGTSADTQYF. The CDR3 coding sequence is TGTGCCAGCAGCCAAGGGACTAGCGCAGATACGCAGTATTTT.

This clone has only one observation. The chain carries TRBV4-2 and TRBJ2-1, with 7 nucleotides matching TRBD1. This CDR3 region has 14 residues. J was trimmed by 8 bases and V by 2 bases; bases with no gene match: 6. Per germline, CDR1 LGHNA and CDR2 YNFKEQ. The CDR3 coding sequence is TGTGCCAGCAGCCAACGACAGGGCTCGGATGAGCAGTTCTTC. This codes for CASSQRQGSDEQFF.

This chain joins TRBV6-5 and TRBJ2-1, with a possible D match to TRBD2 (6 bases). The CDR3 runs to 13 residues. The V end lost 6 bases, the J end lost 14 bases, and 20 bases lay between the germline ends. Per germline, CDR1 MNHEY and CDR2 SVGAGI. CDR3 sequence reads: CASRPLGRTPEFF. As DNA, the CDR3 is TGTGCCAGCAGGCCACTTGGGAGGACTCCCGAGTTCTTC.

The CDR3 bases are TGTGCCGCCAAGAGGTCTGGGGACAGGGGGAAGAACACTGAAGCTTTCTTT. As protein: CAAKRSGDRGKNTEAFF. The V call is TRBV5-6, the J call TRBJ1-1; 11 nucleotides line up with TRBD1. The ends lost 10 bases at V and 1 base at J; junction bases unmatched: 15. The CDR3 spans 17 residues. Germline assignment: CDR1 SGHDT and CDR2 YYEEEE. Combining the CDR3 with reference TRBV5-6 and TRBJ1-1 gives the whole variable domain DAGVTQSPTHLIKTRGQQVTLRCSPKSGHDTVSWYQQALGQGPQFIFQYYEEEERQRGNFPDRFSGHQFPNYSSELNVNALLLGDSALYLCAAKRSGDRGKNTEAFFGQGTRLTVV.

CDR3 in DNA: TGTGCCAGCAGTTTATACGCCGGGGACAGTTTAAATTCACCCCTCCACTTT. Translating it yields CASSLYAGDSLNSPLHF. The genes are TRBV28 and TRBJ1-6; 7 bases are shared with TRBD1. The J segment lost 7 bases and the V segment lost 1 base, leaving 10 bases of the junction unmatched. The CDR3 length is 17 residues. Germline CDR1 and CDR2: MDHEN and SYDVKM.

CDR3 amino acids: CASSLGRRTASYNEQFF. The CDR3, as DNA: TGTGCCAGCAGCTTGGGTCGGCGGACAGCCTCCTACAATGAGCAGTTCTTC. The chain combines TRBV7-6 with TRBJ2-1, with TRBD1 as a possible D gene (6 bases). With 3 bases removed from V and 0 bases from J, the gap between germline ends came to 15 bases. CDR1 is SGHVS and CDR2 is FNYEAQ in the germline V gene. The CDR3 is 17 amino acids.